These 3 T cell receptor beta chains were sequenced from one sample in a study of blood T cell repertoires in COVID-19. Here immunoSEQ multiplex PCR was the method, and the copy in TCRdb shows in-frame clones only, minus some. The table has approximately 70,000 clones, 79% seen once; the top ten hold 9.8%. The sequenced material came from peripheral blood. These receptors all come from a woman between 50 and 59 years old with acute or convalescent COVID-19.

A few counts support this clone. V is TRBV6-2 or TRBV6-3 and J is TRBJ2-1, with 10 bases fitting TRBD2. CDR1 MNHEY and CDR2 SVGEGT come from the germline V gene. This CDR3 has 16 amino acids. V was pared by 5 bases and J by 1 base, with 5 bases of the junction left unmatched. CDR3 nucleotide sequence: TGTGCCAGCAGTACCAGACTAGCGGGTTCCTACAATGAGCAGTTCTTC. Its translation is CASSTRLAGSYNEQFF.

The chain has TRBV7-2 and TRBJ2-2, with 11 bases that match TRBD2. The J segment lost 0 bases and the V segment lost 6 bases, leaving 6 bases of the junction unmatched. There are 17 residues in the CDR3. Germline V gives CDR1 SGHTA, CDR2 FQGNSA. CDR3 loop: CASSPVGLAANTGELFF. The CDR3 bases are TGTGCCAGCAGTCCTGTGGGACTAGCGGCGAACACCGGGGAGCTGTTTTTT.

The chain joins TRBV10-3 to TRBJ2-2; D is undetermined. The germline V gene has CDR1 ENHRY and CDR2 SYGVKD. Trimming stripped 4 bases from V and 6 bases from J, with 6 bases between. This CDR3 contains 12 residues. The CDR3 loop reads CAISGLSGELFF. The CDR3 region has the DNA TGTGCCATCAGTGGACTTTCCGGGGAGCTGTTTTTT.